Listed below are T cell receptor beta chains from one sample, sequenced in a study of blood T cell repertoires in COVID-19. Clones were sequenced by immunoSEQ multiplex PCR, and TCRdb holds only the in-frame ones, with some missing. The sample yields about 370,000 clones, about 90% seen once. Sequencing was performed on peripheral blood. These receptors were obtained from a woman in her 30s with COVID-19, enrolled during active disease. CDR3s include the opening cysteine and the closing phenylalanine or tryptophan. D genes are given only for firm matches. Not every row has a clone size; where given, it reads once, few, many or a size class.

v_call	clone_size	j_call	d_call	cdr3_nt	cdr3_aa
TRBV30	-	TRBJ2-7	TRBD2	TGTGCCTGGAGTGTACCGGGAGGGCTTGACTACGAGCAGTACTTC	CAWSVPGGLDYEQYF
TRBV4-3	once	TRBJ2-3	-	TGCGCCAGCAGCCAAGACGGCAGGGGCATCACAGATACGCAGTATTTT	CASSQDGRGITDTQYF
TRBV7-7	-	TRBJ2-1	TRBD2	TGTGCTAGCAGCTTAGGGGAGGGCAATGAGCAGTTCTTC	CASSLGEGNEQFF
TRBV5-1	-	TRBJ2-7	TRBD2	TGCGCCACTTCCATAGCGGGGGCCGCCTACGAGCAGTACTTC	CATSIAGAAYEQYF
TRBV19	-	TRBJ2-7	TRBD1	TGTGCCAGTAGCGCACAACCGGGACAGGGTCGCCACGAGCAGTACTTC	CASSAQPGQGRHEQYF
TRBV28	once	TRBJ2-1	-	TGTGCCAGCAGTTACGGGGTGAGGTCCTACAATGAGCAGTTCTTC	CASSYGVRSYNEQFF
TRBV3-1/TRBV3-2	-	TRBJ2-5	-	TGTGCCAGCAGCCAATACAGGGAGGGCGAGACCCAGTACTTC	CASSQYREGETQYF
TRBV18	-	TRBJ2-3	TRBD2	TGTGCCAGCTCACCACGGTCTAGCGGGACAGCAGATACGCAGTATTTT	CASSPRSSGTADTQYF
TRBV5-1	-	TRBJ2-5	TRBD1	TGCGCCAGCAGCAGGCAGGGGGAGAGGGAGACCCAGTACTTC	CASSRQGERETQYF
TRBV21-1	-	TRBJ1-5	-	TGTGCCAGCAGCCATAGGAGGAGGAGTGGCAATCAGCCCCAGCATTTT	CASSHRRRSGNQPQHF
TRBV6-5	-	TRBJ2-6	-	TGTGCCAGCAGTTTCCTTGGAGGGACTGGGGCCAACGTCCTGACTTTC	CASSFLGGTGANVLTF
TRBV5-6	-	TRBJ1-2	TRBD1	TGTGCCAGCAGCTTCTCTGGACAGGGCCTCTATGGCTACACCTTC	CASSFSGQGLYGYTF
TRBV19	few	TRBJ1-1	TRBD1	TGTGCCAGTGCCGGGACAGGGGGCTTGGTGAACACTGAAGCTTTCTTT	CASAGTGGLVNTEAFF
TRBV11-2	-	TRBJ2-7	TRBD2	TGTGCCAGCAGCCCCTCAGCGGGAGCAAGCTTCGGCGAGCAGTACTTC	CASSPSAGASFGEQYF
TRBV7-9	-	TRBJ1-4	-	TGTGCCAGCAGCTTAGACGCAGGCAGGAATGAAAAACTGTTTTTT	CASSLDAGRNEKLFF
TRBV28	-	TRBJ2-7	-	TGTGCCAGCAGCCAGGGTTCACCCTACGAGCAGTACTTC	CASSQGSPYEQYF
TRBV2	once	TRBJ2-4	TRBD2	TGTGCCAGCAGCGGGAGCGGGAGTCCGGACATTCAGTACTTC	CASSGSGSPDIQYF
TRBV5-1	-	TRBJ1-2	TRBD1	TGCGCCAGCAGCCCGGGACAGGGTAACTATGGCTACACCTTC	CASSPGQGNYGYTF
TRBV4-1	-	TRBJ2-1	TRBD2	TGCGCCAGCAGCCGGGGACTAGCGGGAGCGGTTGAGCAGTTCTTC	CASSRGLAGAVEQFF
TRBV10-2	-	TRBJ1-1	TRBD1	TGCGCCAGCAGGACCGGGACAGACAACACTGAAGCTTTCTTT	CASRTGTDNTEAFF
TRBV5-8	-	TRBJ2-3	-	TGTGCCAGCAGCACGGGGTTTAGCACAGATACGCAGTATTTT	CASSTGFSTDTQYF
TRBV28	-	TRBJ2-1	TRBD1	TGTGCCAGCAGGGGACAGGGCGGAGGTGAGCAGTTCTTC	CASRGQGGGEQFF
TRBV6-1	-	TRBJ2-7	TRBD2	TGTGCCAGCAGTGTACGGGGACTAGCGGGAGGGGGGTCCTACGAGCAGTACTTC	CASSVRGLAGGGSYEQYF
TRBV19	-	TRBJ1-2	-	TGTGCCAGTAACGGTTACAGGGCGGGCGGCTACACCTTC	CASNGYRAGGYTF
TRBV24-1	once	TRBJ2-2	-	TGTGCCACCAGTGAACCAGGGCAGGGGAACACCGGGGAGCTGTTTTTT	CATSEPGQGNTGELFF
TRBV7-8	-	TRBJ2-7	-	TGTGCCAGCAGCTCTTCCTCAGGGGCTTCCAGGTACTTC	CASSSSSGASRYF
TRBV5-1	once	TRBJ1-1	TRBD1	TGCGCCAGCAGCCCTAGGACAGGGAGGAACACTGAAGCTTTCTTT	CASSPRTGRNTEAFF
TRBV2	-	TRBJ2-7	TRBD1	TGTGCCAGCAAACTGACAGGGGGCTCCTACGAGCAGTACTTC	CASKLTGGSYEQYF
TRBV5-1	-	TRBJ1-1	-	TGCGCCAGCAGCTTGGGTAGTCGAGACACTGAAGCTTTCTTT	CASSLGSRDTEAFF
TRBV28	-	TRBJ1-2	-	TGTGCCAGCAGTTTAACCGAGCCGCGTGGCTACACCTTC	CASSLTEPRGYTF
TRBV28	-	TRBJ2-7	TRBD1	TGTGCCAGCAGTTTGGGAGGACAGGGACACGAGCAGTACTTC	CASSLGGQGHEQYF
TRBV6-2/TRBV6-3	-	TRBJ1-1	-	TGTGCCAGCAGTTACCAATACACTGAAGCTTTCTTT	CASSYQYTEAFF
TRBV2	-	TRBJ2-3	TRBD2	TGTGCCAGCAGTGAGGAAGCGGGAATGGCAGATACGCAGTATTTT	CASSEEAGMADTQYF
TRBV30	-	TRBJ2-2	-	TGTGCCTGGAGTCCTCTTGGGAGCGGCACCGGGGAGCTGTTTTTT	CAWSPLGSGTGELFF
TRBV14	-	TRBJ2-5	TRBD1	TGTGCCAGCAGCCAACGGGCCGGACAGGGAGGTCAAGAGACCCAGTACTTC	CASSQRAGQGGQETQYF
TRBV18	-	TRBJ1-2	-	TGTGCCAGCTCACCACTACAGGGTGGGTATGGCTACACCTTC	CASSPLQGGYGYTF
TRBV19	-	TRBJ1-1	-	TGTGCCACCACTCATGGGGAAGGGAGGGCAGCTTTCTTT	CATTHGEGRAAFF
TRBV11-3	-	TRBJ2-7	TRBD1	TGTGCCAGCAGCACCGACAGGGATGCCGAGCAGTACTTC	CASSTDRDAEQYF
TRBV11-2	-	TRBJ2-7	TRBD1	TGTGCCAGCAGCTTAGATCGTGTGACAGGGGTGCGGGAGCAGTACTTC	CASSLDRVTGVREQYF
TRBV18	-	TRBJ2-1	-	TGTGCCAGCTCACGACAGGCTTCGCAGTTCTTC	CASSRQASQFF
TRBV6-1	-	TRBJ1-2	-	TGTGCCAGCAGTGATGGGCCAGGCCCCAACTATGGCTACACCTTC	CASSDGPGPNYGYTF
TRBV24-1	-	TRBJ2-3	TRBD2	TGTGCCACCAGTGATTTTTTCGGGGCTAGCGGAACAGATACGCAGTATTTT	CATSDFFGASGTDTQYF
TRBV5-1	-	TRBJ2-2	-	TGCGCCAGCAGCTTGGGTTTCAGGGAGGACACCGGGGAGCTGTTTTTT	CASSLGFREDTGELFF
TRBV2	-	TRBJ2-1	-	TGTGCCAGCAACAGGGTAGGGAGCAATGAGCAGTTCTTC	CASNRVGSNEQFF
TRBV6-6	-	TRBJ2-7	-	TGTGCCAGCAGACGACCGCCTTTGGAGAGACACGAGCAGTACTTC	CASRRPPLERHEQYF
TRBV6-5	-	TRBJ1-3	-	TGTGCCAGCAGAAGGACAGACTCTGGAAACACCATATATTTT	CASRRTDSGNTIYF
TRBV6-2/TRBV6-3	-	TRBJ1-5	-	TGTGCCAGCAGCTCAGCGGGTAATCAGCCCCAGCATTTT	CASSSAGNQPQHF
TRBV6-2/TRBV6-3	-	TRBJ2-1	TRBD2	TGTGCCAGCAGTGGTAGCGGGAGGCCCTACAATGAGCAGTTCTTC	CASSGSGRPYNEQFF
TRBV7-8	-	TRBJ1-6	-	TGTGCCAGCAGCCAGTCTGGACAAGTAAATTCACCCCTCCACTTT	CASSQSGQVNSPLHF
TRBV28	-	TRBJ2-1	TRBD1	TGTGCCAGCACACTGGACAGGGCTAGGTACAATGAGCAGTTCTTC	CASTLDRARYNEQFF
TRBV25-1	-	TRBJ1-3	TRBD1	TGTGCCAGCAGCGGACAGGGGGCTGGAAACACCATATATTTT	CASSGQGAGNTIYF